This T cell receptor (beta chain) was sequenced in a study of T-cell reconstitution after alpha-beta-depleted transplantation in children. Ten or more counts support this clonotype. Its antigen is currently unknown. Study-level findings and limits: The origin of alpha-beta T cells about two months after transplant was reportedly several hundred expanded graft clones.

Unique molecular identifiers were incorporated during preparation of the TCRbeta library. TCRdb reprocessed the PCR reads via MiXCR and lists one record per CDR3 protein. The sample lists about 260,000 distinct CDR3 sequences, roughly 8% occurring once. V gave up 8 bases and J gave up 13 bases, with 15 bases separating them. In germline, CDR1 is SGHTA, CDR2 FQGNSA. This CDR3 is built from 11 residues. Material: PBMCs, mostly from graft donor cells, obtained 180 days after TCRalphabeta/CD19-depleted stem cell transplant. The receptor was derived from a male patient younger than 18 who had a stem cell transplant for acute lymphoblastic leukemia, so the T cells may come from the graft donor. This chain uses TRBV7-2 with TRBJ2-1; D is unresolved. The CDR3 is CASAGPLEQFF. DNA for the CDR3: TGTGCCAGCGCCGGACCGTTGGAACAGTTCTTC.